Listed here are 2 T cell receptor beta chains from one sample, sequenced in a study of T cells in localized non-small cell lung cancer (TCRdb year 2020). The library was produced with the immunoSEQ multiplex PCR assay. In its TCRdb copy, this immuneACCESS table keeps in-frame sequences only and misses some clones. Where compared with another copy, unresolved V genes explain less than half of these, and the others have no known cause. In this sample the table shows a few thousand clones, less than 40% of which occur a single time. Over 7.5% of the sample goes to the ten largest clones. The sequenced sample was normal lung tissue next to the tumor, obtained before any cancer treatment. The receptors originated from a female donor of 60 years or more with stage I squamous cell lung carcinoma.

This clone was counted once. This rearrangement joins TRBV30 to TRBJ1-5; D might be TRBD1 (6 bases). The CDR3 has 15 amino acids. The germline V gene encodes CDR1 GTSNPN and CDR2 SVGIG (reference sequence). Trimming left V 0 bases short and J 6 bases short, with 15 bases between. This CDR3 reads CAWSVTGGISQPQHF. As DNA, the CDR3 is TGTGCCTGGAGTGTGACAGGCGGAATAAGTCAGCCCCAGCATTTT.

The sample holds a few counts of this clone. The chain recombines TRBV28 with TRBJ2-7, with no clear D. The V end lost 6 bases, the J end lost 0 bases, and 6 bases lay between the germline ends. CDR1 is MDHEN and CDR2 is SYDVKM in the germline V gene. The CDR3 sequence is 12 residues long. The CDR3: CASSPLSYEQYF. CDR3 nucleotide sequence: TGTGCCAGCAGCCCTCTCTCCTACGAGCAGTACTTC.